This T cell receptor (beta chain) derives from a study of pediatric ulcerative colitis. Before the diagnostic colonoscopy, ulcerative colitis patients were free of immunosuppressive medication. Findings and limits, study-wide: Ulcerative colitis patients shared more blood-rectal clones than controls. No controls had the two rectal clonotypes shared by ulcerative colitis patients.

In the case of this clone: The antigen is unknown.

CDR1 is MNHEY and CDR2 is SVGAGI in the germline V gene. J gave up 6 bases and V 7 bases, and 9 bases lay outside the gene matches. This CDR3 contains 13 residues. The data were produced by immunoSEQ multiplex PCR, yet TCRdb's version contains in-frame clones alone and is incomplete. The data hold thousands of clones, with about 89% observed a single time. Sample: blood. The rearrangement uses TRBV6-5 and TRBJ2-7, with 7 bases that match TRBD1. This TCR was sampled from a boy between 10 and 17 years old with mild ulcerative colitis. The CDR3 DNA reads TGTGCCAGCACCTTGACAGGGAGCGGCGAGCAGTACTTC. The encoded protein is CASTLTGSGEQYF.